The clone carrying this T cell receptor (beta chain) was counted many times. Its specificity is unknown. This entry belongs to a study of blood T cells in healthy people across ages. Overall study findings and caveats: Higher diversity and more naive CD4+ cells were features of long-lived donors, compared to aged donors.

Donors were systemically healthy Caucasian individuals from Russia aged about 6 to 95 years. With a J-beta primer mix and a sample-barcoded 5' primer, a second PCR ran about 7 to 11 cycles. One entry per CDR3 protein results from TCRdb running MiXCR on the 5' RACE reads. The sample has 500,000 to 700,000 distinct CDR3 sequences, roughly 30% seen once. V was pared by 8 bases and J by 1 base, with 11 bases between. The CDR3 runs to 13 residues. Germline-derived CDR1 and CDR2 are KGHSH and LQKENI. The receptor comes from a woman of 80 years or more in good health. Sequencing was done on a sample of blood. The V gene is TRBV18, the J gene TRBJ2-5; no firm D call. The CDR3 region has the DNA TGTGCCAGCAGCCCGACGGGCCAAGAGACCCAGTACTTC. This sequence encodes CASSPTGQETQYF.